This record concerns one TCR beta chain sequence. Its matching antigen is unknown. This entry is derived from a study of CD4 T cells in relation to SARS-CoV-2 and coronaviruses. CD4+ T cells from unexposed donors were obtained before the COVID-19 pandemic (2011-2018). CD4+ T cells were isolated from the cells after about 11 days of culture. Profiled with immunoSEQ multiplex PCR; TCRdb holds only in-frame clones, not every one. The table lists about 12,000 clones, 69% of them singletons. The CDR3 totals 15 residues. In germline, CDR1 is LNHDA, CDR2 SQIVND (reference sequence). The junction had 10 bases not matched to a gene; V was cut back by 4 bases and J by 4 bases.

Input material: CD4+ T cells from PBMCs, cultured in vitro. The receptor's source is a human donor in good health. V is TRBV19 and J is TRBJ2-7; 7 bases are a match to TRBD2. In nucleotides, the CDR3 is TGTGCCAGTAGTAATGCTGGACTAGTCCCTTACGAGCAGTACTTC. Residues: CASSNAGLVPYEQYF.